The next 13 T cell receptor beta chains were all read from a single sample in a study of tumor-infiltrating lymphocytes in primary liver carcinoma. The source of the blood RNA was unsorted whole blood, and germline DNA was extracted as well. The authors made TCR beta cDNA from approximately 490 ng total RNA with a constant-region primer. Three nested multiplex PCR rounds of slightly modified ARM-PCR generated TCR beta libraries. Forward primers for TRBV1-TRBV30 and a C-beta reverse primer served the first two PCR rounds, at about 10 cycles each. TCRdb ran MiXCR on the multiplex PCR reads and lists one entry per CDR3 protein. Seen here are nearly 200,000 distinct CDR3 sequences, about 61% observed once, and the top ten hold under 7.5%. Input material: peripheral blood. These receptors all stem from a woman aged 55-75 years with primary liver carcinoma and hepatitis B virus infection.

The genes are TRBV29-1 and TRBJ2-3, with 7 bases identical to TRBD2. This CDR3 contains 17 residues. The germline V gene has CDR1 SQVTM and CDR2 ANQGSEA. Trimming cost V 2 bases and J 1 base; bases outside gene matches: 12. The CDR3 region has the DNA TGCAGCGTTGAACATACCGGACTAGTGGAGCGCACAGATACGCAGTATTTT. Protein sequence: CSVEHTGLVERTDTQYF.

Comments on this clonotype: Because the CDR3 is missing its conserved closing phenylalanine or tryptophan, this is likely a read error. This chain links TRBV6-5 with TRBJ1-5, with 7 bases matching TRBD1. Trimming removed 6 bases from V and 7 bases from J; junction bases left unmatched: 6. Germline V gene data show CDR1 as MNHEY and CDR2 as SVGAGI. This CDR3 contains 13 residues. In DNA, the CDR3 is TGTGCCAGCAGGACAGGGTATGGACAGCCCCAGCATCTT. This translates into CASRTGYGQPQHL.

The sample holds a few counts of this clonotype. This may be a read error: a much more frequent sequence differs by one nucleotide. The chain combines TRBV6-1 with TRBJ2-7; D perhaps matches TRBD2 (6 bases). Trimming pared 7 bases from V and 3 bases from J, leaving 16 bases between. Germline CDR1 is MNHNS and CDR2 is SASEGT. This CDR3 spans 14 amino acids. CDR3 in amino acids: CASKRGRGLYEQYF. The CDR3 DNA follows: TGTGCCAGCAAACGGGGACGGGGACTCTACGAGCAGTACTTC.

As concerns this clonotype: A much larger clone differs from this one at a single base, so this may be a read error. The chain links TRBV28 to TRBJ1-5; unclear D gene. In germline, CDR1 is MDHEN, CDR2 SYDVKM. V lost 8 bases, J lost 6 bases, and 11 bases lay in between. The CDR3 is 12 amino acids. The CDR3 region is CASRRLFQPQHF. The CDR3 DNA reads TGTGCCAGCCGGAGGCTATTTCAGCCCCAGCATTTT.

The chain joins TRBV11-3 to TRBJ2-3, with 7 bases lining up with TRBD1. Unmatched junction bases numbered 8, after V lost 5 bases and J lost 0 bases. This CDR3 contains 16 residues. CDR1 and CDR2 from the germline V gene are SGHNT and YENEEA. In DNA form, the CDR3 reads TGTGCCAGCAGCACAGGGGCGGATTATAGCACAGATACGCAGTATTTT. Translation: CASSTGADYSTDTQYF.

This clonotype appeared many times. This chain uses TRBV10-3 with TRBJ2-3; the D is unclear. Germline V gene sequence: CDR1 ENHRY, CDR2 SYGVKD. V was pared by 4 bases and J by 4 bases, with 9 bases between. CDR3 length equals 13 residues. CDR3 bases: TGTGCCATCAGTGGGGCTAGGGCAGATACGCAGTATTTT. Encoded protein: CAISGARADTQYF.

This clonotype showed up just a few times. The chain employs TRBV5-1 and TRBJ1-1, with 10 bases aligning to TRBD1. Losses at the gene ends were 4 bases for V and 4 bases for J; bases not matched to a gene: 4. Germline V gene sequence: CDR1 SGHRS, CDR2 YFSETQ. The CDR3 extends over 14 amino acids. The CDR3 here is CASSNGQGGTEAFF. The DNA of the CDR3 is TGCGCCAGCAGCAACGGACAGGGGGGCACTGAAGCTTTCTTT.

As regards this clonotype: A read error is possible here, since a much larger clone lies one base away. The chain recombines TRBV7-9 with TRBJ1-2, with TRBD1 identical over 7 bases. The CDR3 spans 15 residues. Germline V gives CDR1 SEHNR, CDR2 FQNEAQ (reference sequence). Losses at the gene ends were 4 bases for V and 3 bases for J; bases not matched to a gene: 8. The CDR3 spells CASSSRGTDDYGYTF. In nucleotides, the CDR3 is TGTGCCAGCAGCTCCCGAGGGACAGATGACTATGGCTACACCTTC.

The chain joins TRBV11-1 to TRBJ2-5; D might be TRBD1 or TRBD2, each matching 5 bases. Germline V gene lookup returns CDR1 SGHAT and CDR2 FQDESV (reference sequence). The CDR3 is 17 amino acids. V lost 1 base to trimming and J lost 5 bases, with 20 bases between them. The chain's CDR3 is CASSLEGQADRQETQYF. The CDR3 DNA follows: TGTGCCAGCAGCTTAGAAGGACAAGCGGACCGCCAGGAGACCCAGTACTTC.

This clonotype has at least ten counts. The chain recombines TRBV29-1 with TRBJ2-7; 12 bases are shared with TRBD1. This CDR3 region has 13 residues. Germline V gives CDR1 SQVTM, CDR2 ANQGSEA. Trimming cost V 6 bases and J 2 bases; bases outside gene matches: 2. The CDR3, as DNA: TGCAGCGTCGGGGACAGGGGGCCCTACGAGCAGTACTTC. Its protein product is CSVGDRGPYEQYF.

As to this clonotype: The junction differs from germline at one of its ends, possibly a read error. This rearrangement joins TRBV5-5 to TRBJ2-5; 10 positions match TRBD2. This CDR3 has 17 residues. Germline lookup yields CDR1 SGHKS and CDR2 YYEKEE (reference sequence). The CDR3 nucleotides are TGTGCCAGCAGCCTACGGACTAGCGGAGGGTACCAAGAAACCCATTACTTC. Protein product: CASSLRTSGGYQETHYF.

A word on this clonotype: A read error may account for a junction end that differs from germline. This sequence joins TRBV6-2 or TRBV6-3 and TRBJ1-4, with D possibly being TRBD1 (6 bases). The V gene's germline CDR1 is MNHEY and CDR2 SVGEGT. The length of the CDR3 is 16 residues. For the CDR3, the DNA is TGTGTCAGCAGCAGAACAGGGTCGGCAACTAATGAAAAACTGTTTTTT. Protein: CVSSRTGSATNEKLFF.

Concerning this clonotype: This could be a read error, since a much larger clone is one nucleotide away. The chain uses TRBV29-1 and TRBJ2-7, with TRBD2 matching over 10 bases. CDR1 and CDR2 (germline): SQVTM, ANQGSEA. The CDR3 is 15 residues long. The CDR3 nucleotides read TGCAGCATTGAAGCGGGAGGGCCGTACGTATACGAGCAGTACTTC. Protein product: CSIEAGGPYVYEQYF.